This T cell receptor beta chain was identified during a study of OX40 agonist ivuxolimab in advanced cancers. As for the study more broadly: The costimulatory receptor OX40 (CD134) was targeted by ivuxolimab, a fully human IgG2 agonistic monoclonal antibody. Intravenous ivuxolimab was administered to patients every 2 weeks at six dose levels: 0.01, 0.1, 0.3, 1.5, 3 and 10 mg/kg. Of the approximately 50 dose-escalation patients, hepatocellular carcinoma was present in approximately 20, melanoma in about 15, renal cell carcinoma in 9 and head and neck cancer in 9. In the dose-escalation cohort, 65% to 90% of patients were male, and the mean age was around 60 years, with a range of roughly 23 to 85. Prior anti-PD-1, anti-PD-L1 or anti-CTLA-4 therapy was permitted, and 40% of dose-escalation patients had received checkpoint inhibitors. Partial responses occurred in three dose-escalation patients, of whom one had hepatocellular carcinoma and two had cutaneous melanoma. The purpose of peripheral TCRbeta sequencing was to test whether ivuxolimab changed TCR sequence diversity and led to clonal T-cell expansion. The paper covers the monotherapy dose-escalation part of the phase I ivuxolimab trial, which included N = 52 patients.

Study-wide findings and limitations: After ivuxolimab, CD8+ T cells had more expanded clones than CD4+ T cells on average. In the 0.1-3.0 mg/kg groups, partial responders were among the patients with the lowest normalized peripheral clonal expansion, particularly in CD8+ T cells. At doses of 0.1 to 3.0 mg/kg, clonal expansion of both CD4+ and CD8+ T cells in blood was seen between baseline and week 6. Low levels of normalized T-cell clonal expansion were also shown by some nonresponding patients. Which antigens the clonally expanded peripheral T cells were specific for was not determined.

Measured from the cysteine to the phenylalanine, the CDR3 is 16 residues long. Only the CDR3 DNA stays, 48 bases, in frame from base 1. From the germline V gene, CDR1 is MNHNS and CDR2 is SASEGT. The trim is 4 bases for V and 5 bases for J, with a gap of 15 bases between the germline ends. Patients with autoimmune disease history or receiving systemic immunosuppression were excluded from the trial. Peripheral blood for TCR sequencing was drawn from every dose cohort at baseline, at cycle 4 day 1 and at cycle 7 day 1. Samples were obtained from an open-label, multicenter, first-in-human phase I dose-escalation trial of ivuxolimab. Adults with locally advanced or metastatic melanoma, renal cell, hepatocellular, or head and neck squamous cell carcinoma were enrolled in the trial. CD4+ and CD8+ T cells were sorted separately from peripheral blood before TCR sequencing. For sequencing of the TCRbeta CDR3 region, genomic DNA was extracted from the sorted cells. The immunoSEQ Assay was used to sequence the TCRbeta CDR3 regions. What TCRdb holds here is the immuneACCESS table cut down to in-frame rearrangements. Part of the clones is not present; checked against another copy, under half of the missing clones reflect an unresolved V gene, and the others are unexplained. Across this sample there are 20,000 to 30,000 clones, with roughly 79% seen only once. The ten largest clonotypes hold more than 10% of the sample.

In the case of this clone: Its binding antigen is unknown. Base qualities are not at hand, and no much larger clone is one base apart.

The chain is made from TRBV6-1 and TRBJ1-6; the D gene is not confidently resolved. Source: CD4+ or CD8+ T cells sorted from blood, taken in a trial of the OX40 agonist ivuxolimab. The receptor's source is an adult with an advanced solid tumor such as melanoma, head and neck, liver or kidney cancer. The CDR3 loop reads CASSVGSLPHNSPLHF. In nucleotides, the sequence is TGTGCCAGCAGTGTAGGGTCCCTTCCCCATAATTCACCCCTCCACTTT.